These 24 T cell receptor beta chains originate from one sample sequenced in a study of sequential checkpoint blockade in melanoma. Here immunoSEQ multiplex PCR was the method, and the copy in TCRdb shows in-frame clones only, minus some. The table lists approximately 19,000 clones, 26% of them singletons. Treatment reported: randomized to nivolumab then ipilimumab (arm A) or the reverse (arm B). Material: tumor tissue (inferred from file names), obtained from a patient given nivolumab and ipilimumab in sequence. Every receptor here comes from a human donor with melanoma.

The chain joins TRBV5-1 to TRBJ2-1; 12 nucleotides match TRBD1. In germline, CDR1 is SGHRS, CDR2 YFSETQ. The trim removed 0 bases at V and 10 bases at J, leaving 8 bases unmatched. This CDR3 is built from 16 residues. CDR3 sequence: CASSLAPGQGAQEQFF. The DNA for the CDR3 is TGCGCCAGCAGCTTGGCCCCGGGACAGGGGGCGCAGGAGCAGTTCTTC.

The CDR3 sequence: CASSYRGQYEQYF. The CDR3 coding sequence is TGTGCCAGCAGTTACCGAGGACAATACGAGCAGTACTTC. This rearrangement joins TRBV6-8 to TRBJ2-7, with D tentatively TRBD1 (5 bases). This CDR3 region has 13 residues. V lost 2 bases and J 4 bases, leaving 9 bases between the germline ends. Germline V gene lookup returns CDR1 MNHGY and CDR2 SAAAGT.

The chain has TRBV23-1 and TRBJ2-7; tentatively, D is TRBD1 (6 bases). TRBV23-1 has ORF status, its function being uncertain. There are 13 residues in the CDR3. Trimming took off 6 bases at V and 8 bases at J, with 17 bases between the two ends. CDR3 bases: TGCGCCAGCAGCCCCGGTGCAGGGGCGAAGCAGTACTTC. Residues: CASSPGAGAKQYF.

This clone was seen repeatedly, ten times or more. V usage is TRBV11-3 and J usage is TRBJ1-6, with 9 bases lining up with TRBD1. This CDR3 has 16 residues. V dropped 3 bases and J dropped 9; count of bases not matched to a gene: 9. CDR1 is SGHNT and CDR2 is YENEEA in the germline V gene. CDR3 DNA: TGTGCCAGCAGCTTCTCCGGGACAGGGATAGGTTCACCCCTCCACTTT. This sequence encodes CASSFSGTGIGSPLHF.

The chain carries TRBV19 and TRBJ1-1; 10 bases are a match to TRBD1. The V gene end was trimmed by 5 bases and the J gene end by 3 bases; junction bases not matched to a gene: 9. Germline V gene data show CDR1 as LNHDA and CDR2 as SQIVND (reference sequence). The CDR3 covers 16 residues. CDR3 region: CASSSRTGGMDTEAFF. DNA of the CDR3: TGTGCCAGTAGTTCAAGGACAGGGGGAATGGACACTGAAGCTTTCTTT.

The chain combines TRBV9 with TRBJ2-2; 8 bases map to TRBD2. The CDR3 contains 15 residues. V shed 4 bases and J 4 bases; nucleotides not matched to a gene: 6. Germline lookup yields CDR1 SGDLS and CDR2 YYNGEE. In nucleotides, the CDR3 is TGTGCCAGCAGCTTTCGGACTAGCCGCACCGGGGAGCTGTTTTTT. It is translated as CASSFRTSRTGELFF.

The V gene is TRBV28, the J gene TRBJ2-3; 7 bases agree with TRBD1. V shed 7 bases, J shed 0 bases, and the junction held 7 bases outside the gene matches. CDR3 length: 15 amino acids. The germline CDR1 and CDR2 sequences are MDHEN and SYDVKM. The CDR3 nucleotides read TGTGCCAGCACCATGTGGGACAGTAGCACAGATACGCAGTATTTT. Translation: CASTMWDSSTDTQYF.

The chain joins TRBV5-1 to TRBJ2-2, with TRBD1 matching over 8 bases. V shed 3 bases, J shed 4 bases, and the junction held 11 bases outside the gene matches. This CDR3 is 17 amino acids long. Looked up from germline, CDR1 is SGHRS and CDR2 is YFSETQ. The DNA for the CDR3 is TGCGCCAGCAGCTCTAACATAGGGACAGGAGGCACCGGGGAGCTGTTTTTT. Protein: CASSSNIGTGGTGELFF.

This clone was found many times. The rearrangement uses TRBV7-2 and TRBJ1-5; possible D gene TRBD1, 5 bases. CDR3 size: 13 residues. Trimming cost V 6 bases and J 5 bases, with 11 bases left between them. Germline V gene data show CDR1 as SGHTA and CDR2 as FQGNSA. CDR3 DNA: TGTGCCAGCAGAATATCGGGGGATCAGCCCCAGCATTTT. It yields the protein CASRISGDQPQHF. Full variable domain (remainder filled in from reference TRBV7-2 and TRBJ1-5): GAGVSQSPSNKVTEKGKDVELRCDPISGHTALYWYRQSLGQGLEFLIYFQGNSAPDKSGLPSDRFSAERTGGSVSTLTIQRTQQEDSAVYLCASRISGDQPQHFGDGTRLSIL.

This clone has a handful of counts. V and J are TRBV25-1 and TRBJ1-2, with TRBD1 identical over 7 bases. CDR1 and CDR2 (germline): MGHDK, SYGVNS. V lost 4 bases, J lost 4 bases, and 6 bases stayed unmatched. This CDR3 has 14 amino acids. DNA for the CDR3: TGTGCCAGCAGTGGACAGGGAGTTGGCTATGGCTACACCTTC. Encoded protein: CASSGQGVGYGYTF.

CDR3 nucleotide sequence: TGTGCCAGCAGCTTAACCGGGGGCGAGTATGAAGAGACCCAGTACTTC. Amino acids: CASSLTGGEYEETQYF. This sequence joins TRBV11-3 and TRBJ2-5; D is tentatively TRBD1 or TRBD2 (6 bases each). CDR1 is SGHNT, CDR2 YENEEA, per germline. This CDR3 has 16 residues. V shed 2 bases and J shed 3 bases, with 16 bases lying between them.

This rearrangement joins TRBV6-8 to TRBJ1-5; the match to TRBD1 covers 10 bases. Germline CDR1 and CDR2: MNHGY and SAAAGT. V was clipped by 5 bases and J by 6 bases; unmatched bases: 4. The CDR3 length is 14 residues. As DNA, the CDR3 is TGTGCCAGCAGTGCACGGGACAGGGGTCAGCCCCAGCATTTT. It specifies CASSARDRGQPQHF.

This clone occurred many times. V and J are TRBV11-3 and TRBJ1-4, with 7 bases identical to TRBD1. This CDR3 contains 16 residues. CDR1 and CDR2 (germline): SGHNT, YENEEA. With V trimmed by 5 bases and J by 2 bases, 8 bases remained unmatched. The CDR3 loop reads CASSAQQGMTNEKLFF. CDR3 coding DNA: TGTGCCAGCAGCGCACAACAGGGGATGACTAATGAAAAACTGTTTTTT.

The chain uses TRBV29-1 and TRBJ1-1; D gene unclear. This CDR3 contains 14 residues. V was shortened by 1 base and J by 1 base, with 10 bases between the two germline ends. Germline V gene lookup returns CDR1 SQVTM and CDR2 ANQGSEA. The CDR3 nucleotides are TGCAGCGTTGAAGTAACGGGCAGGAACACTGAAGCTTTCTTT. Its protein product is CSVEVTGRNTEAFF.

In this sample, this clone turned up many times. This chain connects TRBV11-3 to TRBJ2-7, with D maybe TRBD2 (6 bases). Germline CDR1 reads SGHNT; CDR2 reads YENEEA. The germline V and J ends were trimmed by 2 bases and 3 bases, with 14 bases remaining between them. The CDR3 spans 15 residues. The CDR3 DNA is TGTGCCAGCAGCTTATCGACCGGGGAGGTCTACGAGCAGTACTTC. Translated, it gives CASSLSTGEVYEQYF.

The chain recombines TRBV14 with TRBJ2-7; weak D call: TRBD1 (6 bases). Trimming removed 3 bases at V and 0 bases at J, with 12 bases between. The germline CDR1 and CDR2 sequences are SGHDN and FVKESK. This CDR3 spans 15 amino acids. CDR3 DNA sequence: TGTGCCAGCAGCCACCCCAGGGGCACCTCCTACGAGCAGTACTTC. Translating gives CASSHPRGTSYEQYF. The entire variable domain, with the rest obtained from reference TRBV14 and TRBJ2-7, is as follows: EAGVTQFPSHSVIEKGQTVTLRCDPISGHDNLYWYRRVMGKEIKFLLHFVKESKQDESGMPNNRFLAERTGGTYSTLKVQPAELEDSGVYFCASSHPRGTSYEQYFGPGTRLTVT.

The chain is built from TRBV5-1 and TRBJ1-1; a weak D match, TRBD1 (5 bases). CDR1 and CDR2 (germline): SGHRS, YFSETQ. The CDR3 totals 14 residues. V lost 2 bases and J 7 bases, leaving 15 bases between the germline ends. Here the CDR3 DNA reads TGCGCCAGCAGCTTACCGGGGGAGAAGGGTGAAGCTTTCTTT. Protein product: CASSLPGEKGEAFF. Full variable domain (missing parts from reference TRBV5-1 and TRBJ1-1): KAGVTQTPRYLIKTRGQQVTLSCSPISGHRSVSWYQQTPGQGLQFLFEYFSETQRNKGNFPGRFSGRQFSNSRSEMNVSTLELGDSALYLCASSLPGEKGEAFFGQGTRLTVV.

This clone was detected a few times. The chain combines TRBV7-8 with TRBJ1-4; D ambiguous. CDR3 length equals 13 residues. Germline values: CDR1 SGHVS, CDR2 FQNEAQ. Trimming removed 1 base at V and 11 bases at J, with 11 bases between. The CDR3 protein is CASSLVRTNKLFF. CDR3 in DNA: TGTGCCAGCAGCTTAGTTCGAACGAACAAACTGTTTTTT.

This sequence joins TRBV18 and TRBJ1-4; D may be TRBD1 (5 bases). Trimming shortened V by 1 base and J by 7 bases, and 13 bases separated the two germline ends. The CDR3 consists of 15 residues. Germline assignment: CDR1 KGHSH and CDR2 LQKENI. The CDR3 loop reads CASSPLRDGGEKLFF. The CDR3 nucleotides are TGTGCCAGCTCACCACTCAGGGATGGGGGTGAAAAACTGTTTTTT.

A few counts support this clone. The rearrangement joins TRBV11-3 to TRBJ1-4, with D tentatively TRBD1 (5 bases). This CDR3 has 14 residues. CDR1 is SGHNT and CDR2 is YENEEA in the germline V gene. The germline V and J ends were trimmed by 5 bases and 8 bases, with 15 bases remaining between them. CDR3 in amino acids: CASSLGGSREKLFF. The CDR3 DNA follows: TGTGCCAGCAGCCTCGGGGGGAGCCGAGAAAAACTGTTTTTT.

There are a few counts of this clone. The chain has TRBV29-1 and TRBJ2-7; perhaps TRBD1 as D (6 bases). Per the germline V gene, CDR1 is SQVTM and CDR2 is ANQGSEA. The V end lost 5 bases, the J end lost 0 bases, and 8 bases lay between the germline ends. This CDR3 is 12 amino acids long. Here the CDR3 DNA reads TGCAGCGTTCAGGACAGCTCCTACGAGCAGTACTTC. As protein: CSVQDSSYEQYF.

This clone appeared a few times. The chain uses TRBV11-3 and TRBJ1-1; a possible D gene is TRBD1 (6 bases). Trimming left V 5 bases short and J 11 bases short, with 21 bases between. The CDR3 consists of 14 residues. Looked up from germline, CDR1 is SGHNT and CDR2 is YENEEA. In nucleotides, the CDR3 is TGTGCCAGCAGCCAACAGTACGGGACACCTGGCGCTTTCTTT. It translates to CASSQQYGTPGAFF.

This clone was seen a handful of times. The DNA for the CDR3 is TGTGCCAGCAGCGCCCGGACAGGGGGCGGCAAGGGCTATGGCTACACCTTC. It translates to CASSARTGGGKGYGYTF. J is TRBJ1-2 and V is TRBV11-3, with TRBD1 identical over 11 bases. The CDR3 consists of 17 residues. The V and J ends lost 5 bases and 4 bases, in that order; junction bases with no gene match: 12. Germline CDR1 and CDR2: SGHNT and YENEEA.

The chain is built from TRBV27 and TRBJ2-7; D may be TRBD1 (6 bases). The V end was cut by 3 bases, the J end by 2 bases, with 11 bases between. The germline gives CDR1 MNHEY, CDR2 SMNVEV (reference sequence). This CDR3 contains 14 residues. The CDR3 region is CASSFQQGPYEQYF. The CDR3 DNA sequence: TGTGCCAGCAGTTTTCAACAGGGACCCTACGAGCAGTACTTC.